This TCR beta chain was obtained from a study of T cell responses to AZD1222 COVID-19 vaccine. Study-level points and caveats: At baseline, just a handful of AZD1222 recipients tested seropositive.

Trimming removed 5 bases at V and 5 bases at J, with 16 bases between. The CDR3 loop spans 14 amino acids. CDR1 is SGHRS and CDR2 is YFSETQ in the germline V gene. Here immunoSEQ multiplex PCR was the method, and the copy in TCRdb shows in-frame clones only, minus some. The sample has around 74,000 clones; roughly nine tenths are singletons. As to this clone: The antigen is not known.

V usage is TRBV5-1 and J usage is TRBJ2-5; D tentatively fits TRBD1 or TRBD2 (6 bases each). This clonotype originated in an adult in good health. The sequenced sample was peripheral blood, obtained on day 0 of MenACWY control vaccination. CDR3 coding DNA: TGCGCCAGCAGAGGTACGGGGGCAGCGGAGACCCAGTACTTC. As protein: CASRGTGAAETQYF.